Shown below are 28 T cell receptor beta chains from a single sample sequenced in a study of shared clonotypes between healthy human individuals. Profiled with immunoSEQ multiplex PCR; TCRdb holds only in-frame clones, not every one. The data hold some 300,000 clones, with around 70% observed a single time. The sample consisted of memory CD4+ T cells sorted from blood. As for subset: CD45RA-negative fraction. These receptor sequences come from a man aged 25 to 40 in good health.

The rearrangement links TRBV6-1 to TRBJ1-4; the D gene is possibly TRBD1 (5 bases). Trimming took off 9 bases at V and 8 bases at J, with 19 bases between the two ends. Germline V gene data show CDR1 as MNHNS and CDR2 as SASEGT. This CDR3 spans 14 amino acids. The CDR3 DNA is TGTGCCAGTGCCGGAGGGGCCCCGTTGGAAAAACTGTTTTTT. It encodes CASAGGAPLEKLFF.

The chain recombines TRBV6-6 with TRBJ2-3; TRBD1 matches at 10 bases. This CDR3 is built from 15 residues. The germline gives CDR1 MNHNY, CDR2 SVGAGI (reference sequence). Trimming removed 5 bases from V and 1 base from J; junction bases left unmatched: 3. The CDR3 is CASSGGTGGTDTQYF. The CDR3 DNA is TGTGCCAGCAGTGGTGGGACAGGGGGCACAGATACGCAGTATTTT.

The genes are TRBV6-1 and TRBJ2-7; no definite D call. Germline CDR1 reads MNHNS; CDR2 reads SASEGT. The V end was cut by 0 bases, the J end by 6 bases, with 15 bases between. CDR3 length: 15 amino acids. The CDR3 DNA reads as TGTGCCAGCAGTGAAGCCCGGCTTTCGTATGGCGAGCAGTACTTC. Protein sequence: CASSEARLSYGEQYF.

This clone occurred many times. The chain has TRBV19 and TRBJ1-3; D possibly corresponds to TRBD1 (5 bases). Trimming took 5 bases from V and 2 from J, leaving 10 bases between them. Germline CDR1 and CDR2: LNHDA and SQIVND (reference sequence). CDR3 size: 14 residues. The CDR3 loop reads CASSRGGPGNTIYF. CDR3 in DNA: TGTGCCAGTAGTCGTGGGGGTCCTGGAAACACCATATATTTT. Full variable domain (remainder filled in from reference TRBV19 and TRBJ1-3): DGGITQSPKYLFRKEGQNVTLSCEQNLNHDAMYWYRQDPGQGLRLIYYSQIVNDFQKGDIAEGYSVSREKKESFPLTVTSAQKNPTAFYLCASSRGGPGNTIYFGEGSWLTVV.

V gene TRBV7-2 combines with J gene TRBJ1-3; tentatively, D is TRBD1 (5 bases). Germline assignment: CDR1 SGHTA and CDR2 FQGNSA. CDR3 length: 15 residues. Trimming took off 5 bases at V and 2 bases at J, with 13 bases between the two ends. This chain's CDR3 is CASSLYMGAGNTIYF. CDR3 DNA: TGTGCCAGCAGCCTCTATATGGGGGCTGGAAACACCATATATTTT.

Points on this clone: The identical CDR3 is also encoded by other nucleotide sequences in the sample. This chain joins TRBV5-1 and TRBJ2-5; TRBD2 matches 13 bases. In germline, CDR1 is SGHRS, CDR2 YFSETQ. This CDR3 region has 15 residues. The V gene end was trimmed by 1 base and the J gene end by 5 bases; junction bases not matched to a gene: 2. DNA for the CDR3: TGCGCCAGCAGCTTGACTAGCGGGAGGGGGGAGACCCAGTACTTC. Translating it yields CASSLTSGRGETQYF.

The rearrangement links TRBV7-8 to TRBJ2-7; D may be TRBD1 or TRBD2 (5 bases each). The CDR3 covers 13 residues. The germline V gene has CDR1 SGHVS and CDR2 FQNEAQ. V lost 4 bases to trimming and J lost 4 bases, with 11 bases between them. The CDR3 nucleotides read TGTGCCAGCAGCTCGCGAGGGGCTTACGAGCAGTACTTC. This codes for CASSSRGAYEQYF.

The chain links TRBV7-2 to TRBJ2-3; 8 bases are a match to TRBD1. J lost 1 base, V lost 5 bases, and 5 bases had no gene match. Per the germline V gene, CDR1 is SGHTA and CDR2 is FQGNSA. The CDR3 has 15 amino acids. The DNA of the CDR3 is TGTGCCAGCAGCCCTGGACAGGGCGGCACAGATACGCAGTATTTT. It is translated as CASSPGQGGTDTQYF.

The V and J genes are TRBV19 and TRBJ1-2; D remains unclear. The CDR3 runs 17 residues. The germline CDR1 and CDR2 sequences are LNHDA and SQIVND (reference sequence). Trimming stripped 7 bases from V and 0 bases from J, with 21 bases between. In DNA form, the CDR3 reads TGTGCCAGTAAACCTCATTATGGCGGGGAGGCTAACTATGGCTACACCTTC. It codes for CASKPHYGGEANYGYTF.

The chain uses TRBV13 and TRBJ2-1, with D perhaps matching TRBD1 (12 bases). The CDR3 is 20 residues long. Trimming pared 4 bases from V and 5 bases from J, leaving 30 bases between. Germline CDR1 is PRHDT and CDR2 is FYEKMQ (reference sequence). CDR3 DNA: TGTGCCAGCAGCTCCCGGGACAGGGGGCTTCCGGGACTAGCGGACAATGAGCAGTTCTTC. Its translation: CASSSRDRGLPGLADNEQFF.

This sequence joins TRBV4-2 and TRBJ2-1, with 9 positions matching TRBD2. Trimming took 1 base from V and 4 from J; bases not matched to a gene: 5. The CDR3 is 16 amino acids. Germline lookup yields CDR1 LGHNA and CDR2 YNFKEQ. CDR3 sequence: CASSQAGLARYNEQFF. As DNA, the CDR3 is TGTGCCAGCAGCCAAGCGGGACTAGCAAGGTACAATGAGCAGTTCTTC.

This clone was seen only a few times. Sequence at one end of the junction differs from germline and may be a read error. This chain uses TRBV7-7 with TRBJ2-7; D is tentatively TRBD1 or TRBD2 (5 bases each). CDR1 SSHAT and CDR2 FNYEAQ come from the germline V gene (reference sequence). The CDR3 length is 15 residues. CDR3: CASTLRPGAHYEQYF. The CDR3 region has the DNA TGTGCTAGCACCCTCCGCCCCGGGGCCCACTACGAGCAGTACTTC.

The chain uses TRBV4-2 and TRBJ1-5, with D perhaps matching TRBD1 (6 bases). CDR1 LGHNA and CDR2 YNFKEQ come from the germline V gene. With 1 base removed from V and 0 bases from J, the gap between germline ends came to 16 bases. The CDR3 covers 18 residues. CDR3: CASSQVRTETFSNQPQHF. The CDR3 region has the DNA TGTGCCAGCAGCCAAGTGAGGACAGAAACATTTAGCAATCAGCCCCAGCATTTT.

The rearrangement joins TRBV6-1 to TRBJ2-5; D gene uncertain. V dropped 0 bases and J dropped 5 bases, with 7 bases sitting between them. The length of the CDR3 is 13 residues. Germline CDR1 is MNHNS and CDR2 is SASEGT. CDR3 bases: TGTGCCAGCAGTGAAGCCCCGCCGGAGACCCAGTACTTC. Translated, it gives CASSEAPPETQYF.

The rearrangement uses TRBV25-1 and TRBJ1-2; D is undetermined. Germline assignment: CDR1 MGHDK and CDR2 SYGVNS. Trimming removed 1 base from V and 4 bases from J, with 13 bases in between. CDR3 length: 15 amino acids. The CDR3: CASSESWGDSYGYTF. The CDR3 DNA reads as TGTGCCAGCAGTGAATCTTGGGGAGATAGCTATGGCTACACCTTC.

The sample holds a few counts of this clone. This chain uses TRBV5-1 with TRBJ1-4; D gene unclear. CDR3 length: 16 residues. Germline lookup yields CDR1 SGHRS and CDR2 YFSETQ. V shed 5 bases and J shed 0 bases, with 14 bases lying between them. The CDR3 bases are TGCGCCAGCAGGAGTGCAGCGCTCGCAACTAATGAAAAACTGTTTTTT. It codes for CASRSAALATNEKLFF.

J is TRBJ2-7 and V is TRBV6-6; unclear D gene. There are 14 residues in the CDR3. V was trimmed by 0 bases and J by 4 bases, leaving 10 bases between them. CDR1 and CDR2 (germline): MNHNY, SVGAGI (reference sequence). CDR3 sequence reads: CASSYSGPRYEQYF. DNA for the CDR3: TGTGCCAGCAGTTACTCCGGACCCCGTTACGAGCAGTACTTC.

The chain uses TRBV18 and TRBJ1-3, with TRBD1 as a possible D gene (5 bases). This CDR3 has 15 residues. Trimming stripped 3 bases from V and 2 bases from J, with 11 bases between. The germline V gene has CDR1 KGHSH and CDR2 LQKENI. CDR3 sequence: CASSPQGLPGNTIYF. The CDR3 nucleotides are TGTGCCAGCTCACCCCAGGGCTTGCCTGGAAACACCATATATTTT.

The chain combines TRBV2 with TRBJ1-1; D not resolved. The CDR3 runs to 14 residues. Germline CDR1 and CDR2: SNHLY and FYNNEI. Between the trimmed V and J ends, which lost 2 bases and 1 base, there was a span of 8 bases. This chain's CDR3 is CASSEWDSNTEAFF. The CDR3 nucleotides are TGTGCCAGCAGTGAATGGGATTCGAACACTGAAGCTTTCTTT.

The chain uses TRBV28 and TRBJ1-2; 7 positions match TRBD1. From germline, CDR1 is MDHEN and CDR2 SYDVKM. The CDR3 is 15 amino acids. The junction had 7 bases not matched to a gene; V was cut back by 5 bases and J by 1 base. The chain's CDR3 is CASSTHRGFNYGYTF. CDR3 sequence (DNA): TGTGCCAGCAGTACACACAGGGGATTTAACTATGGCTACACCTTC.

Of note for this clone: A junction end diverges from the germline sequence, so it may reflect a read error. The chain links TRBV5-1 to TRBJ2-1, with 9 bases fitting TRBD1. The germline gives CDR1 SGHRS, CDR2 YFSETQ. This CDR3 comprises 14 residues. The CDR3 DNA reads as TGCGCCAGCAGCTTGGGGGGACAGGGTCTCCCGGGGCTCTTC. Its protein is CASSLGGQGLPGLF. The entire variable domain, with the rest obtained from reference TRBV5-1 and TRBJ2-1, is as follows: KAGVTQTPRYLIKTRGQQVTLSCSPISGHRSVSWYQQTPGQGLQFLFEYFSETQRNKGNFPGRFSGRQFSNSRSEMNVSTLELGDSALYLCASSLGGQGLPGLFGPGTRLTVL.

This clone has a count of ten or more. This chain's CDR3 is CASSSYRGPYEQYF. The CDR3 DNA is TGTGCCAGCAGCTCGTACAGGGGACCCTACGAGCAGTACTTC. The chain carries TRBV7-2 and TRBJ2-7, with 7 nucleotides matching TRBD1. CDR3 size: 14 residues. The V segment lost 4 bases and the J segment 2 bases; nucleotides outside the gene matches: 5. The V gene's germline CDR1 is SGHTA and CDR2 FQGNSA.

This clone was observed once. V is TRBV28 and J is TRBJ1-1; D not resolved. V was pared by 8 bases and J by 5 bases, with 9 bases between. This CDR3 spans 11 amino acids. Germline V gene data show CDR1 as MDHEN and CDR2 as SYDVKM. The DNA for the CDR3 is TGTGCCAGCGCTGGGAGAACTGAAGCTTTCTTT. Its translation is CASAGRTEAFF.

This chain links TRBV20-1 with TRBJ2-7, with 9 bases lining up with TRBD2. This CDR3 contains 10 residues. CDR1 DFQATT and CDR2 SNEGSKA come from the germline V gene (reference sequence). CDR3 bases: TGCAGCCCAGCGGGAGGCGAGCAGTACTTC. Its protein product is CSPAGGEQYF.

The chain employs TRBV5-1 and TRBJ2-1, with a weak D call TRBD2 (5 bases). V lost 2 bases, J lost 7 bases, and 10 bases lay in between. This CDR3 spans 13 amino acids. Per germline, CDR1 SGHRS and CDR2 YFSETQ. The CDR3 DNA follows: TGCGCCAGCAGCTTCGGGGTGCAAAATGAGCAGTTCTTC. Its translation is CASSFGVQNEQFF. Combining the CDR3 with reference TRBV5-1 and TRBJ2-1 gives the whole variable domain KAGVTQTPRYLIKTRGQQVTLSCSPISGHRSVSWYQQTPGQGLQFLFEYFSETQRNKGNFPGRFSGRQFSNSRSEMNVSTLELGDSALYLCASSFGVQNEQFFGPGTRLTVL.

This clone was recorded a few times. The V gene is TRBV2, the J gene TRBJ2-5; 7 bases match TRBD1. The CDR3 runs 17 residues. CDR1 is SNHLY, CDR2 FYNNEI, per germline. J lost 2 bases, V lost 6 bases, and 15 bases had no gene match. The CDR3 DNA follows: TGTGCCAGCAGGATAGAGACAGGGTGGCTACAACAAGAGACCCAGTACTTC. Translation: CASRIETGWLQQETQYF.

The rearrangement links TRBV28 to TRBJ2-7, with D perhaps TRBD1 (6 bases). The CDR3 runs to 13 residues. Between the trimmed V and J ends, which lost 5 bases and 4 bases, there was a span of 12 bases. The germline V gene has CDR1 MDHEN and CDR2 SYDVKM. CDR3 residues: CASSGGRAYEQYF. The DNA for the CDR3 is TGTGCCAGCAGTGGGGGCCGGGCGTACGAGCAGTACTTC.

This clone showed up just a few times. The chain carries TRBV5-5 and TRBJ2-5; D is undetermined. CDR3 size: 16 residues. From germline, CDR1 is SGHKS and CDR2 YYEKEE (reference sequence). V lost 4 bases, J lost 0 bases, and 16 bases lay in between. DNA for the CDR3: TGTGCCAGCAGCCAAAGGATGCGGTGGAACCAAGAGACCCAGTACTTC. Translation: CASSQRMRWNQETQYF.